The T cell receptor (beta chain) under discussion was sequenced for a study of early T cells in non-severe SARS-CoV-2 infection (dated by TCRdb to about 2021). Looking at the study overall: Bulk RNA from unsorted whole blood was used for TCR sequencing, so alpha and beta chains could not be paired. What the study reported, not specific to this receptor: Matching against VDJdb was skewed toward anti-spike CD8 responses, likely underestimated virus-specific expansions, and missed private and CD4 specificities.

The library came from 5' RACE. Sequencing instrument: NextSeq 500. To correct for sequencing error and PCR bias, the TCR library protocol tagged individual cDNA molecules with unique molecular identifiers. Sequencing covered both TCR alpha and beta chains, and within each sample the abundances of alpha and beta sequences were tightly co-correlated. As for how the authors treated the data: Decombinator V4 was used to annotate the V gene, J gene and CDR3 of the TCR sequences. TCRs were defined as expanded if a significant change between any two time points was detected under a Poisson model with p below 0.0001. TCR abundances were normalised to the total number of TCRs sequenced in each sample and reported as counts per million. TRAV1-2 paired with TRAJ12, TRAJ20 or TRAJ33 defined MAIT TCRs, while TRAV10 paired with TRAJ18 defined iNKT TCRs. VDJdb, accessed 1 November 2021, was searched for CMV, EBV and SARS-CoV-2 annotated TCRs, excluding TCRs annotated for multiple antigens. The public reads were reprocessed in TCRdb via fastp at Q25 and MiXCR, keeping in-frame beta chains. CDR3 protein sequences are deduplicated, and each keeps its most common genes and DNA. The V and J calls come from TCRdb's annotation, not from the publication. A total of 90,000 to 130,000 distinct CDR3 sequences appear in this sample, 12% of them only once. The ten largest clones take up 3.1% of the sample.

From the cysteine up to the phenylalanine, the CDR3 has a length of 14 residues. Just the 42-base CDR3 DNA is kept, in frame starting at base 1. From V the trimming removes 4 bases and from J it removes 5 bases, while the gene matches leave 6 bases of the junction unaccounted for. The germline V gene yields KGHDR for CDR1 and SFDVKD for CDR2. This was a case-control study nested in a cohort of healthcare workers in London, UK, who had nasopharyngeal swab PCR tests and blood samples taken every week. Healthcare workers were recruited during the week of the UK lockdown, between 23 and 31 March 2020, and followed weekly for up to roughly 15 weeks. This clonotype was found many times. Its antigen is unknown. No quality values exist for individual bases; no much larger clone is one base distant.

This chain is built from TRBV24-1 and TRBJ2-7; 8 central bases correspond to TRBD1. The sequence came from an adult who was a healthcare worker with PCR-confirmed SARS-CoV-2 infection or an uninfected control (not recorded which). The sample comprised whole blood. Here is the DNA: TGTGCCACCAGTGACTCCGGGACAGGACACGAGCAGTACTTC. Its product reads: CATSDSGTGHEQYF.